These 30 T cell receptor beta chains originate from one sample sequenced in a study of radiation and T cells in renal cell carcinoma. Clones were read by immunoSEQ multiplex PCR, and TCRdb kept only the in-frame ones, dropping some. The sample yields more than 75,000 clones, 80% to 90% seen once. Specified time point: blood 2 weeks post-SBRT. Stated treatment: 15 Gy SBRT to primary tumor, nephrectomy 4 weeks later. The sample consisted of blood, taken from a patient whose treatment included radiotherapy and nephrectomy. All receptors derive from a woman aged 50 to 60 with renal cell carcinoma.

The chain has TRBV19 and TRBJ1-2; no definite D call. This CDR3 is 15 amino acids long. V shed 7 bases and J shed 0 bases, with 15 bases lying between them. From germline, CDR1 is LNHDA and CDR2 SQIVND (reference sequence). The CDR3 region has the DNA TGTGCCAGTACCCGAAGCGCACGACCTAACTATGGCTACACCTTC. It specifies CASTRSARPNYGYTF.

V is TRBV30 and J is TRBJ2-5; the D gene is possibly TRBD1 (6 bases). Trimming removed 3 bases from V and 5 bases from J, with 10 bases in between. Germline CDR1 reads GTSNPN; CDR2 reads SVGIG (reference sequence). The CDR3 runs 12 residues. The CDR3 nucleotides read TGTGCCTGGAGCGACACAGGGGAGACCCAGTACTTC. Translated, it gives CAWSDTGETQYF.

V gene TRBV5-1 combines with J gene TRBJ1-4; no firm D call. This CDR3 comprises 15 residues. The germline CDR1 and CDR2 sequences are SGHRS and YFSETQ. The V gene lost 1 base and the J gene lost 0 bases, with 7 bases spanning the gap. This CDR3 reads CASSLQSATNEKLFF. Here the CDR3 DNA reads TGCGCCAGCAGCTTGCAGAGTGCAACTAATGAAAAACTGTTTTTT.

The table lists this clone with many counts. The chain employs TRBV5-4 and TRBJ2-2; D is undetermined. Trimming left V 0 bases short and J 0 bases short, with 6 bases between. CDR1 and CDR2 (germline): SGHNT, YYREEE (reference sequence). This CDR3 has 15 amino acids. CDR3 bases: TGTGCCAGCAGCTTGGACTCTTCGAACACCGGGGAGCTGTTTTTT. Protein sequence: CASSLDSSNTGELFF.

This clone was detected once. The rearrangement uses TRBV7-3 and TRBJ1-1; no clear D. Trimming removed 1 base from V and 7 bases from J, with 13 bases in between. CDR3 length: 14 residues. Germline loops: CDR1 SGHTA, CDR2 FQGTGA. The CDR3 region is CASSLKLVGSEAFF. The DNA of the CDR3 is TGTGCCAGCAGCTTAAAGCTGGTGGGGAGTGAAGCTTTCTTT. The full variable domain, with the rest looked up from reference TRBV7-3 and TRBJ1-1, is GAGVSQTPSNKVTEKGKYVELRCDPISGHTALYWYRQSLGQGPEFLIYFQGTGAADDSGLPNDRFFAVRPEGSVSTLKIQRTERGDSAVYLCASSLKLVGSEAFFGQGTRLTVV.

The chain carries TRBV6-6 and TRBJ2-2, with a weak D call TRBD1 (5 bases). Per germline, CDR1 MNHNY and CDR2 SVGAGI (reference sequence). The CDR3 is 16 residues long. V gave up 7 bases and J gave up 0 bases, with 15 bases separating them. CDR3 region: CASTQTVSANTGELFF. The CDR3 nucleotides read TGTGCCAGCACCCAGACAGTCTCCGCGAACACCGGGGAGCTGTTTTTT.

This sequence joins TRBV7-2 and TRBJ1-1, with D possibly being TRBD1 (6 bases). In germline, CDR1 is SGHTA, CDR2 FQGNSA. This CDR3 comprises 14 residues. Trimming took off 5 bases at V and 3 bases at J, with 13 bases between the two ends. This CDR3 is CASSPTGSDTEAFF. In DNA, the CDR3 is TGTGCCAGCAGCCCTACAGGGTCGGACACTGAAGCTTTCTTT.

The chain carries TRBV7-2 and TRBJ1-4; unclear D gene. The germline V and J ends were trimmed by 4 bases and 8 bases, with 14 bases remaining between them. From germline, CDR1 is SGHTA and CDR2 FQGNSA. The CDR3 covers 14 residues. The CDR3 spells CASSSIGDGEKLFF. CDR3 bases: TGTGCCAGCAGCTCCATAGGCGACGGCGAAAAACTGTTTTTT.

V usage is TRBV19 and J usage is TRBJ1-6; TRBD1 matches at 7 bases. Germline V gives CDR1 LNHDA, CDR2 SQIVND (reference sequence). The CDR3 spans 17 residues. V lost 5 bases to trimming and J lost 0 bases; unmatched junction nucleotides: 7. Written as DNA, the CDR3 is TGTGCCAGTAGTCCCGAGACAGGGAGCTCCTATAATTCACCCCTCCACTTT. This translates into CASSPETGSSYNSPLHF.

The chain employs TRBV15 and TRBJ2-7, with D tentatively TRBD2 (6 bases). The V and J ends lost 5 bases and 7 bases respectively, with 21 bases between them. This CDR3 has 15 amino acids. The germline V gene has CDR1 LNHNV and CDR2 YYDKDF (reference sequence). CDR3 protein: CATSARGILMEEQYF. The CDR3, as DNA: TGTGCCACCAGCGCCCGGGGGATCCTCATGGAAGAGCAGTACTTC. The variable domain in full, completed from reference TRBV15 and TRBJ2-7, reads DAMVIQNPRYQVTQFGKPVTLSCSQTLNHNVMYWYQQKSSQAPKLLFHYYDKDFNNEADTPDNFQSRRPNTSFCFLDIRSPGLGDTAMYLCATSARGILMEEQYFGPGTRLTVT.

The V call is TRBV19, the J call TRBJ1-5; the D gene is possibly TRBD1 (6 bases). Germline loops: CDR1 LNHDA, CDR2 SQIVND (reference sequence). The CDR3 is made up of 17 amino acids. V gave up 3 bases and J gave up 0 bases, with 15 bases separating them. For the CDR3, the DNA is TGTGCCAGTAGTATCGGACAGCGGGGGCCTAGCAATCAGCCCCAGCATTTT. This sequence encodes CASSIGQRGPSNQPQHF.

This sequence joins TRBV11-2 and TRBJ1-2; tentatively, D is TRBD1 (6 bases). The germline V and J ends were trimmed by 1 base and 4 bases, with 10 bases remaining between them. CDR1 and CDR2 (germline): SGHAT, FQNNGV. The CDR3 has 14 residues. Written as DNA, the CDR3 is TGTGCCAGCAGCTTAGGGCAGGGGTTCTATGGCTACACCTTC. Translating it yields CASSLGQGFYGYTF. Full variable domain (missing parts from reference TRBV11-2 and TRBJ1-2): EAGVAQSPRYKIIEKRQSVAFWCNPISGHATLYWYQQILGQGPKLLIQFQNNGVVDDSQLPKDRFSAERLKGVDSTLKIQPAKLEDSAVYLCASSLGQGFYGYTFGSGTRLTVV.

This clone was counted a single time. The V gene is TRBV20-1, the J gene TRBJ1-5, with D uncertain. Germline CDR1 DFQATT, CDR2 SNEGSKA (reference sequence). The CDR3 covers 11 residues. V dropped 1 base and J dropped 9 bases, with 7 bases sitting between them. The CDR3 loop is CSARGPGPQHF. The CDR3 bases are TGCAGTGCTAGAGGCCCGGGGCCCCAGCATTTT.

V is TRBV2 and J is TRBJ2-3; tentatively, D is TRBD1 (7 bases). V was pared by 6 bases and J by 2 bases, with 12 bases between. Per the germline V gene, CDR1 is SNHLY and CDR2 is FYNNEI. The CDR3 is 14 residues long. CDR3: CASRRGTDTDTQYF. The DNA of the CDR3 is TGTGCCAGCAGACGCGGGACAGACACAGATACGCAGTATTTT.

The rearrangement uses TRBV5-4 and TRBJ2-5; TRBD2 is a possible D gene (7 bases). The CDR3 is 16 amino acids. Per the germline V gene, CDR1 is SGHNT and CDR2 is YYREEE (reference sequence). The V gene lost 0 bases and the J gene lost 2 bases, with 14 bases spanning the gap. The CDR3 nucleotides are TGTGCCAGCAGCTTGGTGTCGGGGGGCGGACAAGAGACCCAGTACTTC. Its protein is CASSLVSGGGQETQYF.

The chain joins TRBV10-1 to TRBJ2-2, with 9 nucleotides matching TRBD2. Trimming cost V 0 bases and J 6 bases; bases outside gene matches: 8. Germline V gene data show CDR1 as WNHNN and CDR2 as SYGVQD (reference sequence). This CDR3 has 17 amino acids. The CDR3 spells CASSESSSGKWAGELFF. The CDR3, as DNA: TGCGCCAGCAGTGAGTCATCTAGCGGGAAGTGGGCCGGGGAGCTGTTTTTT.

V gene TRBV5-3 combines with J gene TRBJ2-2; TRBD2 matches 9 bases. TRBV5-3 is an ORF; its function is uncertain. V lost 0 bases and J lost 3; bases outside the gene matches: 21. This CDR3 has 22 residues. The CDR3 DNA is TGTGCCAGAAGCTTGGCTCGTTTAGATCTACGGCGGGAGGGGAGCGACACCGGGGAGCTGTTTTTT. Amino acids: CARSLARLDLRREGSDTGELFF.

The chain employs TRBV15 and TRBJ2-3; D perhaps matches TRBD2 (6 bases). V was shortened by 1 base and J by 2 bases, with 13 bases between the two germline ends. The length of the CDR3 is 16 residues. Germline loops: CDR1 LNHNV, CDR2 YYDKDF (reference sequence). CDR3 sequence (DNA): TGTGCCACCAGCAGAGGGGGCGGGGCTTACACAGATACGCAGTATTTT. This translates into CATSRGGGAYTDTQYF.

V and J are TRBV28 and TRBJ1-2; D possibly corresponds to TRBD1 (5 bases). The V gene lost 3 bases and the J gene lost 8 bases, with 10 bases spanning the gap. CDR1 and CDR2 from the germline V gene are MDHEN and SYDVKM. There are 12 residues in the CDR3. This CDR3 reads CASSFEGRGYTF. The CDR3 DNA follows: TGTGCCAGCAGTTTTGAGGGGAGAGGCTACACCTTC.

In its sample, this clone was seen once. This sequence joins TRBV27 and TRBJ2-3, with 7 bases identical to TRBD2. The germline gives CDR1 MNHEY, CDR2 SMNVEV (reference sequence). The CDR3 has 14 amino acids. Unmatched junction bases numbered 6, after V lost 7 bases and J lost 2 bases. In DNA, the CDR3 is TGTGCCAGCAAAGGGCGGGAGAACACAGATACGCAGTATTTT. It codes for CASKGRENTDTQYF.

The chain recombines TRBV19 with TRBJ2-7, with 10 nucleotides matching TRBD2. Germline CDR1 reads LNHDA; CDR2 reads SQIVND (reference sequence). There are 14 residues in the CDR3. With V trimmed by 7 bases and J by 0 bases, 3 bases remained unmatched. In DNA, the CDR3 is TGTGCCAGTACTAGCGGGGGAGACTCCTACGAGCAGTACTTC. Protein sequence: CASTSGGDSYEQYF. Drawing the rest from reference TRBV19 and TRBJ2-7, the complete variable domain is DGGITQSPKYLFRKEGQNVTLSCEQNLNHDAMYWYRQDPGQGLRLIYYSQIVNDFQKGDIAEGYSVSREKKESFPLTVTSAQKNPTAFYLCASTSGGDSYEQYFGPGTRLTVT.

The gene calls are TRBV7-2 and TRBJ2-5; D is unclear. V dropped 5 bases and J dropped 7 bases, with 11 bases sitting between them. Germline V lookup: CDR1 SGHTA, CDR2 FQGNSA. The CDR3 sequence is 12 residues long. CDR3 sequence reads: CASSPPVGTQYF. The CDR3 DNA reads as TGTGCCAGCAGCCCCCCCGTCGGGACCCAGTACTTC. Full variable domain (remainder filled in from reference TRBV7-2 and TRBJ2-5): GAGVSQSPSNKVTEKGKDVELRCDPISGHTALYWYRQSLGQGLEFLIYFQGNSAPDKSGLPSDRFSAERTGGSVSTLTIQRTQQEDSAVYLCASSPPVGTQYFGPGTRLLVL.

The chain joins TRBV5-1 to TRBJ1-2; TRBD1 aligns across 7 bases. The CDR3 runs to 13 residues. V shed 4 bases and J 6 bases; nucleotides not matched to a gene: 6. Germline V gene data show CDR1 as SGHRS and CDR2 as YFSETQ. The CDR3 region has the DNA TGCGCCAGCAGCATGGACAGGAATGATGGCTACACCTTC. Residues: CASSMDRNDGYTF.

The chain links TRBV6-5 to TRBJ2-1; 11 bases line up with TRBD2. This CDR3 has 14 amino acids. V shed 4 bases and J 6 bases; nucleotides not matched to a gene: 2. Per germline, CDR1 MNHEY and CDR2 SVGAGI. The CDR3 DNA is TGTGCCAGCAGTTTAGCGGGAGGGGGCAATGAGCAGTTCTTC. This codes for CASSLAGGGNEQFF.

Only one count was recorded for this clone. V and J are TRBV7-2 and TRBJ2-5; D is undetermined. Germline CDR1 is SGHTA and CDR2 is FQGNSA. The CDR3 contains 15 residues. Trimming took off 4 bases at V and 4 bases at J, with 16 bases between the two ends. The CDR3 coding sequence is TGTGCCAGCAGCTCCCCCCTGCCCTCTGGAGAGACCCAGTACTTC. Residues: CASSSPLPSGETQYF.

The chain carries TRBV5-1 and TRBJ2-5, with D possibly matching TRBD2 (6 bases). Germline V lookup: CDR1 SGHRS, CDR2 YFSETQ. CDR3 length: 14 amino acids. Trimming left V 0 bases short and J 3 bases short, with 9 bases between. The CDR3, as DNA: TGCGCCAGCAGCTTGGAATCTAGCGAAGAGACCCAGTACTTC. This sequence encodes CASSLESSEETQYF.

The chain couples TRBV11-2 to TRBJ1-2; weak D call: TRBD1 (5 bases). Looked up from germline, CDR1 is SGHAT and CDR2 is FQNNGV. The CDR3 length is 13 residues. The V and J ends lost 5 bases and 4 bases respectively, with 11 bases between them. Here the CDR3 reads CASSPRGIYGYTF. The CDR3 nucleotides read TGTGCCAGCAGCCCCCGGGGCATCTATGGCTACACCTTC.

This clone was picked up a small number of times. The V gene is TRBV5-1, the J gene TRBJ1-3, with unresolved D. The CDR3 covers 16 residues. The germline V gene encodes CDR1 SGHRS and CDR2 YFSETQ. The V end was cut by 4 bases, the J end by 0 bases, with 14 bases between. CDR3 nucleotide sequence: TGCGCCAGCAGCATCAGGACCGGGTCCTCTGGAAACACCATATATTTT. Translating it yields CASSIRTGSSGNTIYF.

J is TRBJ1-4 and V is TRBV5-6, with TRBD1 identical over 7 bases. The germline CDR1 and CDR2 sequences are SGHDT and YYEEEE. J lost 4 bases, V lost 9 bases, and 18 bases had no gene match. This CDR3 is built from 17 residues. CDR3 in DNA: TGTGCCATCTTCGGGTGGGCCAGAAGGGACAGTAATGAAAAACTGTTTTTT. Amino acid sequence: CAIFGWARRDSNEKLFF.

This clone has a single count. This chain connects TRBV7-2 to TRBJ1-2, with 8 bases fitting TRBD1. Unmatched junction bases numbered 6, after V lost 4 bases and J lost 8 bases. This CDR3 contains 13 residues. Germline V CDR1 and CDR2: SGHTA, FQGNSA. In DNA, the CDR3 is TGTGCCAGCAGCTCGGGACAGGCGAGCGGCTACACCTTC. It specifies CASSSGQASGYTF.